This T cell receptor (beta chain) was captured in a study of cytomegalovirus exposure and HLA in healthy donors. Whole-study results and caveats: Rare TCR sequences dominated, though some public TCRs recurred in many donors. Indistinguishable V segments, including TRBV6-2 and TRBV6-3, were excluded. A later examination showed that TCR association rates differed by HLA locus, with DRB1 most and HLA-C fewest.

Germline V CDR1 and CDR2: LNHNV, YYDKDF (reference sequence). CDR3 length: 15 amino acids. J was trimmed by 4 bases and V by 1 base; bases with no gene match: 0. Healthy bone marrow donors formed the donor group. The PCR used 60 Vbeta and 13 Jbeta primers. Clones were read by immunoSEQ multiplex PCR, and TCRdb kept only the in-frame ones, dropping some. The data hold roughly 170,000 clones, with about 80% observed a single time. On this clone itself: No antigen is known for it.

This chain uses TRBV15 with TRBJ2-3, with 12 nucleotides matching TRBD2. The TCR originated in a woman in her 30s in good health and CMV-seronegative. Sequencing used PBMCs. As DNA, the CDR3 is TGTGCCACCAGCAGAGGACTAGCGGGAGCAGATACGCAGTATTTT. This gives the protein CATSRGLAGADTQYF.